These T cell receptor beta chains were read from a single sample in a study of blood T cells in healthy people across ages. Each CDR3 protein gets one entry after TCRdb re-called the 5' RACE reads with MiXCR. The sample lists over 1,500,000 distinct CDR3 sequences, around 40% occurring once. Sequencing input: blood. The receptors were gathered from a human donor in good health. Each CDR3 is given with its conserved first and last residue. A D gene is named only where the DNA matches it firmly. For some rows the clone size is stated as once, few or many, or as a class when expanded; others skip it.

J gene: TRBJ2-4; D gene: .; clone size: .; CDR3 length: 17; V gene: TRBV7-2; CDR3 DNA: TGTGCCAGCAGCTTTGGGGGGCCTATATCGGCCAAAAACATTCAGTACTTC; CDR3 protein: CASSFGGPISAKNIQYF
J gene: TRBJ2-1; D gene: .; clone size: few; CDR3 length: 15; V gene: TRBV20-1; CDR3 DNA: TGCAGTGCTACCGTCTGGGGCGGATCCTACAATGAGCAGTTCTTC; CDR3 protein: CSATVWGGSYNEQFF
J gene: TRBJ2-1; D gene: TRBD1; clone size: .; CDR3 length: 14; V gene: TRBV6-2/TRBV6-3; CDR3 DNA: TGTGCCAGCAGTTACCGAACAGGGGGCTATGAGCAGTTCTTC; CDR3 protein: CASSYRTGGYEQFF
J gene: TRBJ2-5; D gene: TRBD1; clone size: .; CDR3 length: 14; V gene: TRBV6-6; CDR3 DNA: TGTGCCACTTCACCCAGGGGGCTGCGGGAGACCCAGTACTTC; CDR3 protein: CATSPRGLRETQYF
J gene: TRBJ2-7; D gene: TRBD1; clone size: many; CDR3 length: 13; V gene: TRBV10-3; CDR3 DNA: TGTGCCATCAGAGAGGGACAGGGGAACGAGCAGTACTTC; CDR3 protein: CAIREGQGNEQYF
J gene: TRBJ1-1; D gene: .; clone size: .; CDR3 length: 16; V gene: TRBV4-3; CDR3 DNA: TGCGCCAGCATGTCCGGGACCACGTCGGTGAACACTGAAGCTTTCTTT; CDR3 protein: CASMSGTTSVNTEAFF
J gene: TRBJ2-1; D gene: TRBD1; clone size: .; CDR3 length: 14; V gene: TRBV5-1; CDR3 DNA: TGCGCCAGCAGTTATAGACAGGGCCACAATGAGCAGTTCTTC; CDR3 protein: CASSYRQGHNEQFF
J gene: TRBJ1-2; D gene: TRBD1; clone size: few; CDR3 length: 12; V gene: TRBV20-1; CDR3 DNA: TGCAGCGCTCAAACAGGGGACTATGGCTACACCTTC; CDR3 protein: CSAQTGDYGYTF
J gene: TRBJ2-5; D gene: .; clone size: few; CDR3 length: 14; V gene: TRBV28; CDR3 DNA: TGTGCCAGCCGGGTGGCCGGGTTTGAAGAGACCCAGTACTTC; CDR3 protein: CASRVAGFEETQYF
J gene: TRBJ1-2; D gene: .; clone size: .; CDR3 length: 11; V gene: TRBV29-1; CDR3 DNA: TGCAGCGCCGAAACGGGCGGGGGCTACACCTTC; CDR3 protein: CSAETGGGYTF